This T cell receptor (beta chain) derives from a study of cytomegalovirus exposure and HLA in healthy donors (dated by TCRdb to about 2017). About the study as a whole: An earlier analysis of approximately 640 of the donors reported 250 to 350 Gb of sequence data and roughly 100 million unique TCR beta sequences from 150 million to 200 million T cells. Around 320 gigabases of sequencing data and around 87 million unique TCR sequences were included in an early release covering roughly 600 HLA-typed donors. Of the roughly 400 genotyped donors, 81% were placed in the genetic ancestry cluster associated with self-reported Caucasian donors. The study aimed to test whether cataloging public T cell receptors could reveal signatures of past pathogen exposure. The study used immunosequencing to profile the T cell repertoires of several hundred subjects and linked those repertoires to cytomegalovirus serostatus. Along with the 666-subject first cohort, a separate validation cohort of approximately 110 different subjects was used. The study combined high-throughput TCR immunosequencing, statistical association of individual TCRs with disease status, and machine learning to predict cytomegalovirus infection status. In a later analysis, previously published TCR beta repertoires from 666 donors were re-analyzed and high-resolution HLA genotyping was added so that TCR occurrence patterns could be studied. In the later analysis, no new phenotypic data were used to find candidate immune exposures; instead, reliance was placed on TCR beta sequences and their occurrence across donors. An earlier analysis of roughly 600 of the donors used high-throughput TCR beta sequencing to judge whether each TCR beta V gene segment behaved as functional or pseudogenic. Donor age, sex, ethnicity and CMV serostatus were compiled alongside the repertoire data. A later genetic analysis took genome-wide SNP genotypes for about 65% of the 666 donors and used that subset as a discovery cohort. Every discovery cohort repertoire had been produced on one sequencing platform. HLA typing included class I and class II loci at four-digit resolution. Typing coverage differed by locus: A, B, C, DRB1 and DQB1 were typed in about 620-640 donors, DQA1 in approximately 520, DPA1 in some 610, and DPB1 in around 440. About five DR-DQ haplotypes were treated as single units for association and clustering because of strong linkage in the cohort. Across some 400 genotyped donors of the cohort, an average of about 250,000 unique TCR beta nucleotide sequences per donor were sequenced, and about a sixth of those sequences were non-productive.

Receptors were amplified or captured by the immunoSEQ multiplex PCR assay. The multiplex PCR relied on a mix of 60 forward primers for TCR Vbeta segments and 13 reverse primers for TCR Jbeta segments. A multiplex PCR assay on genomic DNA amplified the CDR3 region of rearranged TCR beta genes. On the Illumina HiSeq System, the amplified TCR beta libraries were sequenced as 87-base-pair reads. The paper's processing steps were these. A later analysis counted approximately 84 million unique TCR beta chains across the 690 or so repertoires, and some 12 million of these chains were shared by at least two donors. To remove PCR and sequencing errors, raw reads were error-corrected and collapsed into unique sequences using a nearest-neighbor algorithm that merged closely related sequences. To assign V, D and J gene segments, CDR3 sequences were aligned to IMGT reference sequences. For a sequence to be retained, a match of at least six nucleotides was required to both a V gene segment and a J gene segment. Rearrangements were classified as productive when the CDR3 lacked stop codons and remained in frame with V and J, and all other rearrangements were classified as non-productive. CDR3 was defined by IMGT convention, running from the second conserved V-encoded cysteine to the conserved J-encoded phenylalanine. In an earlier analysis of more than 550 of the donors, sequences lacking an unambiguous match to a single V gene segment were excluded. In an earlier analysis of several hundred of the donors, a V segment was called functional when productive rearrangements were above 56.7%, and segregating when the standard deviation between donors exceeded 5%. A statistical classification framework was built for diagnosing cytomegalovirus status from the catalog of TCR beta chain sequences. In a later analysis, TCR nucleotide sequences were compared against IMGT/GENE-DB human TR gene sequences so that V and J genes could be assigned. In a later analysis, CDR3 sequences and most-parsimonious VDJ recombination scenarios were assigned using the TCRdist pipeline. In a later analysis, every TCR beta chain was defined by the combination of its CDR3 amino acid sequence and its V-gene family, and reads without a unique V-gene family were dropped. To address suspected cross-contamination and a sequencing artifact, a later analysis removed some 620 highly shared, low-generation-probability nucleotide sequences. For each public chain, a later analysis derived a clonal expansion index from normalized ranks of inferred template counts within each repertoire. A later analysis computed generation probabilities with a VDJ recombination model fitted to out-of-frame rearrangements, and checked the results against IGoR. A later analysis scored TCR-TCR, TCR-HLA and TCR-CMV co-occurrence with hypergeometric tests, applying a repertoire-size bias correction to TCR pairs. A later analysis estimated false discovery rates by permuting HLA or CMV assignments 20 times. In a later analysis, co-occurring TCRs were grouped using DBSCAN, and TCRdist sequence similarity was added for clustering within HLA-allele-positive subsets. For co-occurrence clustering, repertoires with fewer than 30,000 or more than 120,000 public chains were excluded, along with five repertoires with anomalous nucleotide sharing. Held by TCRdb, this immuneACCESS table contains in-frame sequences only and omits some clones. Under half of the omission traces to an unresolved V gene where checked; the cause of the rest is unknown. From that table come the V and J calls and clone size; the DNA was used to work out D and trimming. This sample has tens of thousands of clones in its table, and approximately 67% of those were observed once. In total, the top ten clones hold around 5.9% of the sample.

The CDR3 goes from the cysteine to the phenylalanine over 16 residues. Of all the DNA, just the CDR3 is kept, 48 bases in frame from base 1. Looking up the germline V gene yields CDR1 SGHRS and CDR2 YFSETQ. V loses 0 bases, J loses 7 bases, and the germline ends lie 14 bases apart. The cohort consisted of 650 to 850 healthy bone marrow donors. Cohort members were all nominally healthy when sampled, although unrecorded immune exposures were likely present. The donor was CMV seronegative and was included in the group of 352 seronegative cohort members. Each donor provided a peripheral blood sample, and peripheral blood mononuclear cells were used for TCR beta sequencing. The Qiagen DNeasy Blood Extraction Kit was used to extract genomic DNA from the blood cell samples. General study outcomes and caveats: Roughly 17 rarely observed V segments, including chromosome 9 orphons, were excluded from the earlier analysis of a few hundred of the donors because counts were too low. The cohort was sequenced for TCR beta chains only, and without alpha or paired-chain data the features that could be detected were limited. In a later analysis, some 18,000 TCR beta sequences were associated with specific HLA alleles at a false discovery rate of 0.05. In a later analysis, HLA-associated TCR beta chains were found to be more clonally expanded and to have lower generation probabilities than equally common non-associated chains. A later analysis reported that several top co-occurrence clusters appeared linked to parvovirus B19, influenza, CMV and Epstein-Barr virus. A further reported finding was that TCR beta sequences accurately predicted the HLA-A and HLA-B alleles for most subjects in the first cohort. The study listed over 150 TCR beta chains as associated with cytomegalovirus. An earlier analysis of approximately 500 of the donors showed that most TCR beta V segments appeared in productive rearrangements either about 87% or about 30% of the time, which broadly matched IMGT annotations. Cytomegalovirus status was reported to be diagnosed by the classifier with high specificity and sensitivity in both the original and validation cohorts. Linkage disequilibrium might explain the correlated functional status among segregating V segments, but an unknown experimental factor could not be ruled out. Because the 87-base-pair reads could not distinguish some IMGT-functional V segments, including TRBV6-2 and TRBV6-3, those segments were excluded. Because HLA typing was unavailable for some donors at each locus, only the typed subset was used in association tests. A later analysis found that TCR association rates varied across HLA loci, with DRB1 alleles showing the most associated TCRs and HLA-C alleles the fewest. It was suggested by the authors that the approach could potentially be generalized to other disease states and immunological phenotypes. While some public TCRs were present in many individuals, most TCR sequences turned up only very rarely across donors. According to a later genetic analysis, donors in an Asian-associated ancestry cluster had fewer N-insertions in productive TCRs than the approximately 670-donor mean. A later analysis found that most CMV-associated TCR beta chains appeared HLA-restricted, with HLA associations seemingly driven largely by CMV exposure. In vitro tests confirmed that a few of the cytomegalovirus-associated TCR beta chains recognize cytomegalovirus antigens. In a later genetic analysis, a missense DCLRE1C variant was associated with V-gene and J-gene trimming of TCR beta chains, and the association was replicated in an independent cohort. A cluster of highly shared sequence variants was judged likely to represent a technical artifact of the sequencing pipeline. For the cohort, immune exposure information was limited to CMV serostatus. When HLA alleles, especially DR and DQ, strongly co-occurred, attributing TCR associations to individual alleles was difficult. Sequencing depth was assumed to be roughly uniform across donors in the presence/absence analyses, though that assumption may not hold.

As regards this clone: The target of this receptor is not known. No base-level quality is on record; no much larger clone is a single base apart.

Sequenced material: PBMCs. The TCR originated in a man in his thirties or forties in good health and CMV-seronegative. The sequence links TRBV5-1 to TRBJ1-6; the best D guess is TRBD1, with 6 bases matching. The CDR3 is CASSLVPGQTNSPLHF. The DNA sequence follows: TGCGCCAGCAGCTTGGTGCCGGGACAAACAAATTCACCCCTCCACTTT.